This T cell receptor beta chain originates from a study of Graves' ophthalmopathy and Graves' hyperthyroidism. Turning to the study itself: Untreated patients at initial diagnosis provided peripheral blood.

CDR3 regions of TCR beta were amplified from RNA transcripts. Second-round multiplex PCR followed a first-round RT-PCR using HTBI primers. Via MiXCR, TCRdb re-called the multiplex PCR reads, giving one row per CDR3 protein. The sample carries 150,000 to 200,000 distinct CDR3 sequences, 35% to 45% recorded once. This clonotype was detected a few times. What it binds is unknown. Trimming took off 5 bases at V and 3 bases at J, with 20 bases between the two ends. Germline CDR1 MNHNS, CDR2 SASEGT. The CDR3 loop spans 18 amino acids. Study findings and constraints: The model's ophthalmopathy progression predictions had about 71% sensitivity and over 72% specificity.

The chain joins TRBV6-1 to TRBJ2-6; D might be TRBD1 (6 bases). This sequence originates from a man between 25 and 39 years old with Graves' ophthalmopathy. Sample: peripheral blood. CDR3 nucleotide sequence: TGTGCCAGCAGTCAACGGACCGGACAGTTCAGTGGGGCCAACGTCCTGACTTTC. It is translated as CASSQRTGQFSGANVLTF.